The 5 T cell receptor beta chains in this list originate from one sample, sequenced in a study of OX40 agonist ivuxolimab in advanced cancers. Measured with immunoSEQ multiplex PCR; TCRdb has only the in-frame clones, and not every one. Here the sample spans over 55,000 clones, 75% to 85% being singletons. The specimen was CD4+ or CD8+ T cells sorted from blood, collected in a trial of the OX40 agonist ivuxolimab. The receptors derive from an adult with an advanced solid tumor such as melanoma, head and neck, liver or kidney cancer.

The rearrangement links TRBV25-1 to TRBJ2-3; 9 bases agree with TRBD1. The V and J ends lost 6 bases and 5 bases, in that order; junction bases with no gene match: 6. This CDR3 is built from 14 residues. Germline V gives CDR1 MGHDK, CDR2 SYGVNS. The CDR3 bases are TGTGCCAGCAGCATGACAGGGGGAGGAGATACGCAGTATTTT. The encoded protein is CASSMTGGGDTQYF. The full variable domain, rest sourced from reference TRBV25-1 and TRBJ2-3, is EADIYQTPRYLVIGTGKKITLECSQTMGHDKMYWYQQDPGMELHLIHYSYGVNSTEKGDLSSESTVSRIRTEHFPLTLESARPSHTSQYLCASSMTGGGDTQYFGPGTRLTVL.

The chain links TRBV27 to TRBJ1-2; D ambiguous. Germline CDR1 MNHEY, CDR2 SMNVEV (reference sequence). The germline V and J ends were trimmed by 5 bases and 6 bases, with 13 bases remaining between them. The CDR3 is made up of 13 amino acids. CDR3 protein: CASSPQAWDGYTF. The CDR3 nucleotides are TGTGCCAGCAGTCCGCAAGCCTGGGATGGCTACACCTTC.

V is TRBV5-1 and J is TRBJ2-5, with 10 bases matching TRBD2. The CDR3 is 15 amino acids. Losses at the gene ends were 1 base for V and 0 bases for J; bases not matched to a gene: 0. Germline CDR1 and CDR2: SGHRS and YFSETQ. DNA of the CDR3: TGCGCCAGCAGCTTGACTAGCGGGGACCAAGAGACCCAGTACTTC. It specifies CASSLTSGDQETQYF. Drawing the rest from reference TRBV5-1 and TRBJ2-5, the complete variable domain is KAGVTQTPRYLIKTRGQQVTLSCSPISGHRSVSWYQQTPGQGLQFLFEYFSETQRNKGNFPGRFSGRQFSNSRSEMNVSTLELGDSALYLCASSLTSGDQETQYFGPGTRLLVL.

V and J are TRBV5-1 and TRBJ1-1; D is unclear. V lost 4 bases and J 3 bases, leaving 10 bases between the germline ends. Germline CDR1 SGHRS, CDR2 YFSETQ. CDR3 length equals 13 residues. As DNA, the CDR3 is TGCGCCAGCAGCGCCCAGACCGACACTGAAGCTTTCTTT. Encoded protein: CASSAQTDTEAFF. Variable domain in full (rest from reference TRBV5-1 and TRBJ1-1): KAGVTQTPRYLIKTRGQQVTLSCSPISGHRSVSWYQQTPGQGLQFLFEYFSETQRNKGNFPGRFSGRQFSNSRSEMNVSTLELGDSALYLCASSAQTDTEAFFGQGTRLTVV.

The chain couples TRBV6-4 to TRBJ1-1; 7 bases align to TRBD1. The CDR3 runs 17 residues. The trim removed 6 bases at V and 1 base at J, leaving 14 bases unmatched. Germline V gene lookup returns CDR1 MRHNA and CDR2 SNTAGT. The CDR3 reads CASSPSAWSGGNTEAFF. The CDR3 DNA is TGTGCCAGCAGCCCCTCCGCTTGGTCAGGGGGGAACACTGAAGCTTTCTTT.